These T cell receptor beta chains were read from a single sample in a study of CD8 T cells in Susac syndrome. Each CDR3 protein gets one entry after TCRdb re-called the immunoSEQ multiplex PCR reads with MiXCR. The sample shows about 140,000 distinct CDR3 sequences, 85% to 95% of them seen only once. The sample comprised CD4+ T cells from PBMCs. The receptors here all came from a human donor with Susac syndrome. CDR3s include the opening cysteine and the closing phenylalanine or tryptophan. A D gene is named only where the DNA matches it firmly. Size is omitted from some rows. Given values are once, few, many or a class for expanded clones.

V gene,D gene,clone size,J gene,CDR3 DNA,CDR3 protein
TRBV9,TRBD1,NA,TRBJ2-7,TGTGCCAGCAGCGTTGAGACAGGGGGCCTCGAGCAGTACTTC,CASSVETGGLEQYF
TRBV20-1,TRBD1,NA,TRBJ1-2,TGCAGTGCTAGAGGGGGACAGCGGAGCAGCCCCTATGGCTACACCTTC,CSARGGQRSSPYGYTF
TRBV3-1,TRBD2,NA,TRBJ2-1,TGTGCCAGCAGCCTTAGCGGGAGCTCCTACAATGAGCAGTTCTTC,CASSLSGSSYNEQFF
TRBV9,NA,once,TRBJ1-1,TGTGCCAGCAGCCCGACAGTGACGAACACTGAAGCTTTCTTT,CASSPTVTNTEAFF
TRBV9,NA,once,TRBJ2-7,TGTGCCAGCAGCGTAACCGCGGGGTCCTACGAGCAGTACTTC,CASSVTAGSYEQYF
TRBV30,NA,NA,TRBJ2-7,TGTGCCTGGAGTGAGGGCAATGAGCAGTACTTC,CAWSEGNEQYF
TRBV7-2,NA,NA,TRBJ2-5,TGTGCCAGCAGCTTAGGCAGGGCGGGTAAAGAGACCCAGTACTTC,CASSLGRAGKETQYF
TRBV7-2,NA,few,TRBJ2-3,TGTGCCAGCAGCTTAGGGCGGCGGACAGGAGGGGCAGATACGCAGTATTTT,CASSLGRRTGGADTQYF
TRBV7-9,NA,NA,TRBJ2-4,TGTGCCAGCAGTCCTGCGCGGGGAAGACAAAACATTCAGTACTTC,CASSPARGRQNIQYF
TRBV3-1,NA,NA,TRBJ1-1,TGTGCCAGCAGCCAAGATGGTCCTACTGAGGCTTTCTTT,CASSQDGPTEAFF
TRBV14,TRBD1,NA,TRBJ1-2,TGTGCCAGCAGGGGACAGGGGAACTATGGCTACACCTTC,CASRGQGNYGYTF
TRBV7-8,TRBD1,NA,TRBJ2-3,TGTGCCAGCAGTCATGGACAGGGCACAGATACGCAGTATTTT,CASSHGQGTDTQYF
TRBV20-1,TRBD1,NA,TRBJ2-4,TGCAGTGCTAGAGATCCTGACAGGGTGACCAAAAACATTCAGTACTTC,CSARDPDRVTKNIQYF
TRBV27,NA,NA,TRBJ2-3,TGTGCCAGCAGTCCAACTAGATCTGTGGGTTCGGATACGCAGTATTTT,CASSPTRSVGSDTQYF
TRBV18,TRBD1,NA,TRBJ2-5,TGTGCCAGCTCACCCTTGGACAGGCAAGAGACCCAGTACTTC,CASSPLDRQETQYF
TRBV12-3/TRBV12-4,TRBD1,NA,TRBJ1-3,TGTGCCAGCAGCCGTGACAGGGTCATCTATTTT,CASSRDRVIYF
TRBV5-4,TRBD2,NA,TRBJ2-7,TGTGCCAGCAGCTGGGCCGGGACTAGAGAGCAGTACTTC,CASSWAGTREQYF
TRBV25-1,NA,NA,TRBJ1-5,TGTGCCAGCAGTGATCGACAGGCTAATCAGCCCCAGCATTTT,CASSDRQANQPQHF
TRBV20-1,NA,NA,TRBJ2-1,TGCAGTGCAAAAACCGACTGGTCCAATGAGCAGTTCTTC,CSAKTDWSNEQFF
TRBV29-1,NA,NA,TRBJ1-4,TGCAGCGTCTGCGACAGGTTGAGTGAAAAACTGTTTTTT,CSVCDRLSEKLFF
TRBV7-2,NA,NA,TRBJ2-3,TGTGCCAGCAGCCTGACAGCTAGCACAGATACGCAGTATTTT,CASSLTASTDTQYF
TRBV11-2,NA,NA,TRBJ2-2,TGTGCCAGCAGCTTAGGTTCAGGCTTGAACACCGGGGAGCTGTTTTTT,CASSLGSGLNTGELFF
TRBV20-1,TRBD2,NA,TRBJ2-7,TGCAGTGCTAGAACCAGCGGGAGCTACGAGCAGTACTTC,CSARTSGSYEQYF
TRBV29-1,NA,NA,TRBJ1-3,TGCAGCGTTTCGGGGCGAGCTGGAAACACCATATATTTT,CSVSGRAGNTIYF
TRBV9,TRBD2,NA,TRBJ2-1,TGTGCCAGCAGCGTAGGACTAGCGGGGGGAAACAATGAGCAGTTCTTC,CASSVGLAGGNNEQFF
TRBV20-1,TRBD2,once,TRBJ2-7,TGCAGTGCGGGCCTGAGGAGCGGGAGAGGCGAGCAGTACTTC,CSAGLRSGRGEQYF
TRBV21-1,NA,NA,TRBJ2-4,TGTGCCAGCAGCAAAGGGGAGTTGTACCGAGGGAAAATTCAGTACTTC,CASSKGELYRGKIQYF
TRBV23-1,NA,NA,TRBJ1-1,TGCGCCAGCAGTCACAACAGGGATGAAGCTTTCTTT,CASSHNRDEAFF
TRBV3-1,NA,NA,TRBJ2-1,TGTGCCAGCAGCCAAGCGGATCACAATGAGCAGTTCTTC,CASSQADHNEQFF
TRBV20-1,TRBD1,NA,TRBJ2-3,TGCAGTGCTAGAGATTCTGGACAGGGTAAAACTAGCACAGATACGCAGTATTTT,CSARDSGQGKTSTDTQYF
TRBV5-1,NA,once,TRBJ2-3,TGCGCCAGCAGCCTCATGGAAGATACGCAGTATTTT,CASSLMEDTQYF